Reported below is one TCR beta chain. What it binds is not known. The CDR3 contains 15 residues. CDR1 and CDR2 from the germline V gene are MDHEN and SYDVKM. The data stem from a study of T cells expressing NK-cell markers. Study-wide points: Roughly six donors showed dominant NKG2C+ clonotypes comprising about 1.0-7.5% of their CD8+ T cells.

After re-calling the 5' RACE reads, TCRdb lists one entry per CDR3 protein, DNA absent. The sample data list 350,000 to 500,000 distinct CDR3 sequences. The rearrangement uses TRBV28 and TRBJ2-7; absent DNA, TCRdb's TRBD1 call cannot be checked. This receptor was taken from a woman between 18 and 70 years old in good health. The specimen sequenced was blood T cells: a sorted CD56 or NKG2C T cell subset, CD4+ or CD8+ T cells, or bulk PBMC T cells (not recorded which). CDR3: CASSLPGTTTYEQYF.